The clone carrying this TCR beta chain was seen ten or more times. The germline V gene encodes CDR1 MDHEN and CDR2 SYDVKM. This CDR3 region has 13 residues. V was trimmed by 6 bases and J by 4 bases, leaving 13 bases between them. TCRdb processed the 5' RACE reads anew with MiXCR; each CDR3 protein has one entry. This sample has tens of thousands of distinct CDR3 sequences, with about 16% found just once. This record belongs to a study of early T cells in non-severe SARS-CoV-2 infection. Sequencing was performed on whole blood. The rearrangement links TRBV28 to TRBJ2-7; no clear D. This receptor was obtained from an adult who was a healthcare worker with PCR-confirmed SARS-CoV-2 infection or an uninfected control (not recorded which). The CDR3: CASSPPLEYEQYF. In DNA, the CDR3 is TGTGCCAGCAGCCCTCCTCTCGAGTACGAGCAGTACTTC.